The clone carrying this TCR beta chain was detected a few times. Its antigen is undetermined. The CDR3 spans 15 residues. V shed 0 bases and J shed 5 bases, with 14 bases lying between them. Germline V lookup: CDR1 LGHNA, CDR2 YNFKEQ. TCRdb re-called the RT-PCR reads with MiXCR, one entry per CDR3 protein. The table has about 520,000 distinct CDR3 sequences, approximately 7.3% seen once. This entry belongs to a study of response to subunit inactivated influenza vaccine. Study-level points and caveats: Only a handful of new T cells, the authors suggested, are recruited with each seasonal influenza vaccination.

This clonotype was sampled from a man aged 50-75 years who received an inactivated influenza vaccine. This sample comprised PBMCs from blood, obtained around 25 months after vaccination. The chain has TRBV4-2 and TRBJ2-7; D gene ambiguous. CDR3 sequence reads: CASSQDVVATDEQYF. The CDR3 DNA follows: TGTGCCAGCAGCCAAGATGTGGTAGCAACTGACGAGCAGTACTTC.